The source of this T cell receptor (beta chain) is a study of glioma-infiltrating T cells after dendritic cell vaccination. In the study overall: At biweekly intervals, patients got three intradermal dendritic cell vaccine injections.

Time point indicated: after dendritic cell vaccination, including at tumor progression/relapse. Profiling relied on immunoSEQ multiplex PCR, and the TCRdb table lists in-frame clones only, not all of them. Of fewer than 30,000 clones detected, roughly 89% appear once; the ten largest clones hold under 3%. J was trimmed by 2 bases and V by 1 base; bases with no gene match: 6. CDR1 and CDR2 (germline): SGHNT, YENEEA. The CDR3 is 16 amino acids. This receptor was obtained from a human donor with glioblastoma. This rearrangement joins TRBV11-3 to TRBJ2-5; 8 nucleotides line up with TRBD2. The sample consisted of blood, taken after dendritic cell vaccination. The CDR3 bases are TGTGCCAGCAGCTTAGGGGCAACTAGCGGACAAGAGACCCAGTACTTC. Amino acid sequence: CASSLGATSGQETQYF.